These 6 T cell receptor beta chains came from one sample sequenced in a study of read filtering for tumor transcriptome and immune sequencing (TCRdb year 2020). Instrument on record: Illumina HiSeq 4000. TCR libraries were constructed from 400 ng RNA using the Immunoverse kit, and molecular barcoded adaptors covering alpha/delta and beta/gamma chains were employed. The public reads were quality trimmed at Q25 with fastp and then assembled into clones with MiXCR by TCRdb, keeping productive beta chains. Each entry merges the rows of one CDR3 protein and shows their most common DNA and genes. The sample table lists roughly 130,000 distinct CDR3 sequences, approximately 13% of them with a count of one. The leading ten clones occupy 9.5% to 11% of the sample. Sequenced input: a population of CD138-negative cells sorted from bone marrow. The label giving this sample's cell subset or site can be read as: bone marrow mononuclear cells depleted of CD138+ plasma/myeloma cells by negative magnetic selection. The receptors derive from a donor at least 40 years old with multiple myeloma.

There are a few counts of this clonotype. This sequence joins TRBV6-1 and TRBJ1-1; weak D call: TRBD1 (6 bases). CDR3 size: 14 residues. The V gene lost 5 bases and the J gene lost 5 bases, with 15 bases spanning the gap. Germline V CDR1 and CDR2: MNHNS, SASEGT. CDR3 DNA: TGTGCCAGCAGTCCGACAGGACCAGGGACTGAAGCTTTCTTT. Translating gives CASSPTGPGTEAFF.

This clonotype was counted many times. V gene TRBV5-1 combines with J gene TRBJ2-3; 8 positions agree with TRBD2. Germline V gives CDR1 SGHRS, CDR2 YFSETQ. With 4 bases clipped from V and 6 bases from J, the junction kept 10 bases outside the gene matches. The CDR3 covers 15 residues. The CDR3 DNA follows: TGCGCCAGCAGCAGGTCCCCAGCGGGGGCTGATACGCAGTATTTT. Encoded protein: CASSRSPAGADTQYF.

This clonotype was recorded many times. The V call is TRBV9, the J call TRBJ2-1, with 9 positions matching TRBD2. The J segment lost 5 bases and the V segment lost 4 bases, leaving 10 bases of the junction unmatched. Germline CDR1 SGDLS, CDR2 YYNGEE. This CDR3 region has 16 residues. The CDR3 spells CASSTAGTSINNEQFF. In DNA, the CDR3 is TGTGCCAGCAGCACAGCCGGGACTAGCATTAACAATGAGCAGTTCTTC.

A remark on this clonotype: A much larger clone differs by one base, so this may be a read error. This chain links TRBV6-6 with TRBJ2-5; TRBD1 matches 11 bases. CDR3 length: 17 amino acids. Germline loops: CDR1 MNHNY, CDR2 SVGAGI (reference sequence). The CDR3: CASRLTGTGGDQGTQYF. The CDR3 DNA reads TGTGCCAGCAGATTAACCGGGACAGGGGGTGATCAAGGGACCCAGTACTTC.

Only one count was recorded for this clonotype. The junction and the germline gene differ at one end; a read error may be behind it. The chain uses TRBV3-1 and TRBJ1-4; maybe TRBD1 (5 bases). CDR1 is LGHDT, CDR2 YNNKEL, per germline (reference sequence). The CDR3 covers 13 residues. CDR3 sequence (DNA): TGTGCCAGCCAGGGACGAACTAATGAAAAACCGTTTTTT. Protein sequence: CASQGRTNEKPFF.

This clonotype has ten or more counts. The chain joins TRBV24-1 to TRBJ2-1; TRBD2 matches 7 bases. Trimming removed 6 bases from V and 2 bases from J; junction bases left unmatched: 3. CDR1 is KGHDR and CDR2 is SFDVKD in the germline V gene. This CDR3 has 14 amino acids. CDR3: CATSSSGTYNEQFF. Here the CDR3 DNA reads TGTGCCACCAGTTCTAGCGGAACCTACAATGAGCAGTTCTTC.